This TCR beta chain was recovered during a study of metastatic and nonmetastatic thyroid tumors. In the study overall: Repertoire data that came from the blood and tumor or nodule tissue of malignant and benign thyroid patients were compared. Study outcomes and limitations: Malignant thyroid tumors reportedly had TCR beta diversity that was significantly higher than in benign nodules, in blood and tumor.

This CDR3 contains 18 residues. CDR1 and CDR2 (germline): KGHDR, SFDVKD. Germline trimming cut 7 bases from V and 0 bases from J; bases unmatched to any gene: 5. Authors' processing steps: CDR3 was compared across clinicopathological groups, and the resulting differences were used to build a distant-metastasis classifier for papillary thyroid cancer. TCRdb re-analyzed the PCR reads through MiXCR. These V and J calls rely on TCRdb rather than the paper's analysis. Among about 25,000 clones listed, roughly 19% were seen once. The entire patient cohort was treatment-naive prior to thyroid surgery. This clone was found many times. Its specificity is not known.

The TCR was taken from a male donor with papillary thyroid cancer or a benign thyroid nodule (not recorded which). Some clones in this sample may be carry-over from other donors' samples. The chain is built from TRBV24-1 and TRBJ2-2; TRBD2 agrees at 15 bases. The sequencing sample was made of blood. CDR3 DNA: TGTGCCACCAGGGGACTAGCGGGAGGAGGCTCGAACACCGGGGAGCTGTTTTTT. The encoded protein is CATRGLAGGGSNTGELFF.